The 21 T cell receptor beta chains reported below all come from one sample, sequenced in a study of blood T cell repertoires in COVID-19. Repertoires were generated with immunoSEQ multiplex PCR, while TCRdb's copy carries only in-frame clones and drops some. This sample has more than 95,000 clones, with 75% to 95% found just once. The sequenced material came from peripheral blood. All receptors derive from a human donor with active COVID-19. The donor label of this sample is uncertain.

The chain has TRBV10-2 and TRBJ2-7; D remains ambiguous. Per the germline V gene, CDR1 is WSHSY and CDR2 is SAAADI. There are 16 residues in the CDR3. V was shortened by 4 bases and J by 4 bases, with 20 bases between the two germline ends. The CDR3 protein is CASSGRAGSKTYEQYF. CDR3 sequence (DNA): TGCGCCAGCAGTGGCCGCGCCGGTAGCAAGACTTACGAGCAGTACTTC.

The chain couples TRBV19 to TRBJ2-3, with D perhaps TRBD1 (5 bases). The V end lost 3 bases, the J end lost 0 bases, and 10 bases lay between the germline ends. The CDR3 runs to 15 residues. From germline, CDR1 is LNHDA and CDR2 SQIVND (reference sequence). This CDR3 reads CASSISRVSTDTQYF. Here the CDR3 DNA reads TGTGCCAGTAGTATTAGCAGGGTTAGCACAGATACGCAGTATTTT.

The chain joins TRBV21-1 to TRBJ1-5; the DNA was not compared with TRBD1, the D call given in the table. TRBV21-1 is a pseudogene. The CDR3 runs to 15 residues. Here the CDR3 DNA reads TGTGCCAGCAGCATAACAGGGAATAGCAATCAGCCCCAGCATTTT. Encoded protein: CASSITGNSNQPQHF.

The chain carries TRBV7-8 and TRBJ1-1; D is unresolved. V lost 2 bases and J lost 3, with 10 bases in between. CDR3 length equals 14 residues. The germline V gene has CDR1 SGHVS and CDR2 FQNEAQ. CDR3 DNA sequence: TGTGCCAGCAGCTTAACCAGGATCGACACTGAAGCTTTCTTT. Protein sequence: CASSLTRIDTEAFF.

The rearrangement uses TRBV5-1 and TRBJ2-1, with 9 nucleotides matching TRBD1. CDR3 length equals 16 residues. V dropped 3 bases and J dropped 2; count of bases not matched to a gene: 6. Germline V gene sequence: CDR1 SGHRS, CDR2 YFSETQ. The CDR3 protein is CASSWAGTGTYNEQFF. In DNA form, the CDR3 reads TGCGCCAGCAGCTGGGCCGGGACAGGGACCTACAATGAGCAGTTCTTC.

The V call is TRBV12-3 or TRBV12-4, the J call TRBJ1-2; D is unclear. CDR3 size: 12 residues. Trimming pared 7 bases from V and 5 bases from J, leaving 11 bases between. CDR3 sequence (DNA): TGTGCCAGCAATAACCGGGGTTATGGCTACACCTTC. It translates to CASNNRGYGYTF.

This clone was seen only a few times. The CDR3: CASSARGHGNTEAFF. The CDR3 region has the DNA TGTGCCAGCAGCGCCAGGGGGCACGGGAACACTGAAGCTTTCTTT. The chain carries TRBV9 and TRBJ1-1; 8 positions match TRBD1. V gave up 3 bases and J gave up 1 base; unmatched junction bases: 5. The germline gives CDR1 SGDLS, CDR2 YYNGEE. This CDR3 spans 15 amino acids.

The chain is built from TRBV21-1 and TRBJ2-7; the D segment call TRBD1 is taken from the table without a DNA check. TRBV21-1 is labeled a pseudogene. CDR3 size: 15 residues. CDR3 sequence (DNA): TGTGCCAGCAGCGCCCGAGGACAGGGTTCCTACGAGCAGTACTTC. Translating gives CASSARGQGSYEQYF.

V is TRBV28 and J is TRBJ2-7; 9 bases map to TRBD1. Losses at the gene ends were 4 bases for V and 3 bases for J; bases not matched to a gene: 7. Germline-derived CDR1 and CDR2 are MDHEN and SYDVKM. The CDR3 is 15 amino acids. CDR3 DNA sequence: TGTGCCAGCAGTTCGGGACAGGGAATGGACTACGAGCAGTACTTC. Encoded protein: CASSSGQGMDYEQYF.

In this sample, this clone turned up once. The chain carries TRBV19 and TRBJ1-2, with 9 bases aligning to TRBD1. CDR1 is LNHDA and CDR2 is SQIVND in the germline V gene (reference sequence). The CDR3 has 16 residues. J gave up 4 bases and V 4 bases, and 10 bases lay outside the gene matches. CDR3 sequence (DNA): TGTGCCAGTAGTAGCCCCACGGACAGGGGCAGCTATGGCTACACCTTC. This gives the protein CASSSPTDRGSYGYTF.

The chain carries TRBV7-9 and TRBJ1-5; the D gene is possibly TRBD1 (5 bases). V was trimmed by 5 bases and J by 3 bases, leaving 26 bases between them. Germline loops: CDR1 SEHNR, CDR2 FQNEAQ (reference sequence). The CDR3 is 19 residues long. CDR3 in DNA: TGTGCCAGCAGCCCCGGGGGTATTAGGGAGGGAAACAACAATCAGCCCCAGCATTTT. This sequence encodes CASSPGGIREGNNNQPQHF. Filled out from reference TRBV7-9 and TRBJ1-5, the complete variable domain reads DTGVSQNPRHKITKRGQNVTFRCDPISEHNRLYWYRQTLGQGPEFLTYFQNEAQLEKSRLLSDRFSAERPKGSFSTLEIQRTEQGDSAMYLCASSPGGIREGNNNQPQHFGDGTRLSIL.

This sequence joins TRBV6-2 or TRBV6-3 and TRBJ1-5; possible D gene TRBD1, 5 bases. Trimming cost V 4 bases and J 5 bases, with 12 bases left between them. Germline CDR1 is MNHEY and CDR2 is SVGEGT. This CDR3 has 14 amino acids. CDR3 sequence reads: CASSSRGLHQPQHF. The CDR3 DNA is TGTGCCAGCAGTTCTAGGGGTTTACATCAGCCCCAGCATTTT.

V gene TRBV18 combines with J gene TRBJ1-4; D not resolved. V was clipped by 8 bases and J by 5 bases, with 9 bases between them. The germline gives CDR1 KGHSH, CDR2 LQKENI. The CDR3 covers 12 residues. CDR3 loop: CASRGSNEKLFF. The CDR3 bases are TGTGCCAGCCGAGGGTCCAATGAAAAACTGTTTTTT.

J is TRBJ1-2 and V is TRBV20-1; D call uncertain. This CDR3 has 11 amino acids. Trimming left V 3 bases short and J 4 bases short, with 6 bases between. Germline V gene data show CDR1 as DFQATT and CDR2 as SNEGSKA (reference sequence). The CDR3 region is CSARRGYGYTF. CDR3 nucleotide sequence: TGCAGTGCTAGGCGAGGCTATGGCTACACCTTC.

This clone was seen a single time. This chain joins TRBV4-3 and TRBJ1-1, with 7 bases lining up with TRBD1. The CDR3 contains 15 residues. Germline V gene lookup returns CDR1 LGHNA and CDR2 YSLEER. Trimming took 3 bases from V and 4 from J; bases not matched to a gene: 8. The CDR3 region has the DNA TGCGCCAGCAGCCAGGACAGGTTGGGCGTCACTGAAGCTTTCTTT. This codes for CASSQDRLGVTEAFF.

The chain recombines TRBV21-1 with TRBJ2-3; TRBD2, as called in the table, went unchecked against the DNA. TRBV21-1 constitutes a pseudogene. This CDR3 contains 17 residues. CDR3: CASSKGVRAESTDTQYF. CDR3 coding DNA: TGTGCCAGCAGCAAAGGAGTTCGAGCGGAGAGCACAGATACGCAGTATTTT.

This clone occurred once. This chain uses TRBV5-1 with TRBJ1-2; 12 nucleotides match TRBD1. Germline CDR1 SGHRS, CDR2 YFSETQ. V gave up 0 bases and J gave up 8 bases; unmatched junction bases: 5. CDR3 length: 15 amino acids. This CDR3 is CASSLVGTGGEGYTF. DNA of the CDR3: TGCGCCAGCAGCTTGGTGGGGACAGGGGGCGAAGGCTACACCTTC.

The genes are TRBV28 and TRBJ1-2, with 7 bases that match TRBD1. The CDR3 consists of 17 residues. The junction had 16 bases not matched to a gene; V was cut back by 5 bases and J by 4 bases. Germline V gene data show CDR1 as MDHEN and CDR2 as SYDVKM. Here the CDR3 reads CASSTHSTGFRPYGYTF. Here the CDR3 DNA reads TGTGCCAGCAGTACACATTCGACAGGGTTTAGACCCTATGGCTACACCTTC.

This clone was seen once. The rearrangement links TRBV12-3 or TRBV12-4 to TRBJ2-5; perhaps TRBD2 as D (5 bases). The CDR3 covers 11 residues. V was cut by 6 bases and J by 7 bases, with 9 bases left in between. The CDR3 nucleotides read TGTGCCAGCAGCACGGACTCGACCCAGTACTTC. This gives the protein CASSTDSTQYF.

Only a few counts were recorded for this clone. The chain employs TRBV6-2 or TRBV6-3 and TRBJ1-6, with D possibly TRBD1 on 5 matching bases. V lost 2 bases and J lost 7, with 9 bases in between. The CDR3 totals 14 residues. The germline gives CDR1 MNHEY, CDR2 SVGEGT. The CDR3 nucleotides are TGTGCCAGCAGTTACCGGACACCCAATTCACCCCTCCACTTT. It specifies CASSYRTPNSPLHF.

The chain couples TRBV19 to TRBJ2-1; 16 nucleotides match TRBD2. This CDR3 region has 17 residues. In germline, CDR1 is LNHDA, CDR2 SQIVND (reference sequence). Germline trimming cut 4 bases from V and 9 bases from J; bases unmatched to any gene: 9. The DNA for the CDR3 is TGTGCCAGTAGTACGGTAGCGGGACTAGCGGGGGGGAGTGAGCAGTTCTTC. It codes for CASSTVAGLAGGSEQFF.